The 26 T cell receptor beta chains presented below share a single source sample, sequenced in a study of shared clonotypes between healthy human individuals. Cells designated naive CD8 were CD45RO-negative and were positively selected for CCR7, with terminally differentiated effector memory CD45RA+ cells excluded. Assay: immunoSEQ multiplex PCR; the TCRdb copy retains only in-frame clones and omits some. The sample yields about 700,000 clones, roughly nine tenths seen once. Material for sequencing was naive CD8+ T cells sorted from blood. These receptors came from a man aged 30 to 45 in good health.

V and J are TRBV28 and TRBJ2-1; 15 bases map to TRBD2. Germline CDR1 is MDHEN and CDR2 is SYDVKM. This CDR3 contains 17 residues. Losses at the gene ends were 3 bases for V and 7 bases for J; bases not matched to a gene: 7. The chain's CDR3 is CASSLGLAGGPGNEQFF. The CDR3 DNA follows: TGTGCCAGCAGTTTGGGACTAGCGGGAGGCCCGGGAAATGAGCAGTTCTTC.

The chain links TRBV27 to TRBJ2-5, with unresolved D. The length of the CDR3 is 15 residues. CDR1 MNHEY and CDR2 SMNVEV come from the germline V gene (reference sequence). V was clipped by 6 bases and J by 1 base, with 15 bases between them. CDR3: CASRSLEGPQETQYF. CDR3 nucleotide sequence: TGTGCCAGCAGATCCTTGGAAGGACCCCAAGAGACCCAGTACTTC.

The chain joins TRBV5-1 to TRBJ1-3; D is ambiguous. V was pared by 4 bases and J by 0 bases, with 17 bases between. Germline V lookup: CDR1 SGHRS, CDR2 YFSETQ. There are 17 residues in the CDR3. This CDR3 reads CASSNQEYHHSGNTIYF. Written as DNA, the CDR3 is TGCGCCAGCAGCAATCAGGAATATCACCACTCTGGAAACACCATATATTTT.

This clone was detected only once. The chain combines TRBV27 with TRBJ1-5; maybe TRBD1 (6 bases). V lost 4 bases and J 0 bases, leaving 13 bases between the germline ends. Per the germline V gene, CDR1 is MNHEY and CDR2 is SMNVEV (reference sequence). The length of the CDR3 is 16 residues. CDR3 loop: CASSSHTGFSNQPQHF. The DNA of the CDR3 is TGTGCCAGCAGTTCGCACACAGGGTTTAGCAATCAGCCCCAGCATTTT.

The chain couples TRBV11-2 to TRBJ2-7, with D hard to call. Germline CDR1 reads SGHAT; CDR2 reads FQNNGV. This CDR3 has 15 amino acids. V dropped 1 base and J dropped 3 bases, with 13 bases sitting between them. The CDR3 spells CASSLGYGLGYEQYF. For the CDR3, the DNA is TGTGCCAGCAGCTTAGGCTATGGGCTAGGCTACGAGCAGTACTTC.

This chain joins TRBV6-5 and TRBJ2-3; 9 bases agree with TRBD2. The V gene end was trimmed by 2 bases and the J gene end by 1 base; junction bases not matched to a gene: 4. This CDR3 region has 16 residues. Per germline, CDR1 MNHEY and CDR2 SVGAGI. The CDR3 reads CASSYGGRGGTDTQYF. Written as DNA, the CDR3 is TGTGCCAGCAGTTACGGCGGGAGGGGGGGCACAGATACGCAGTATTTT.

This clone is a singleton in its sample. A junction end diverges from the germline sequence, so it may reflect a read error. This sequence joins TRBV15 and TRBJ2-7, with 10 bases matching TRBD2. The CDR3 sequence is 15 residues long. CDR1 and CDR2 (germline): LNHNV, YYDKDF (reference sequence). The CDR3 sequence: CATSRGASGSHEQYF. CDR3 nucleotide sequence: TGTGCCACCAGTAGAGGGGCTAGCGGGAGCCACGAGCAGTACTTC.

The chain has TRBV11-2 and TRBJ2-1; 9 bases agree with TRBD2. The CDR3 covers 15 residues. CDR1 is SGHAT, CDR2 FQNNGV, per germline. Losses at the gene ends were 1 base for V and 12 bases for J; bases not matched to a gene: 10. In nucleotides, the CDR3 is TGTGCCAGCAGCTTAGGTTTAGCGGGAGAGTTCGTGCAGTTCTTC. Residues: CASSLGLAGEFVQFF. Full variable domain (missing parts from reference TRBV11-2 and TRBJ2-1): EAGVAQSPRYKIIEKRQSVAFWCNPISGHATLYWYQQILGQGPKLLIQFQNNGVVDDSQLPKDRFSAERLKGVDSTLKIQPAKLEDSAVYLCASSLGLAGEFVQFFGPGTRLTVL.

This chain joins TRBV19 and TRBJ2-1; no clear D. This CDR3 is built from 13 residues. The germline V gene encodes CDR1 LNHDA and CDR2 SQIVND (reference sequence). V lost 5 bases and J 3 bases, leaving 8 bases between the germline ends. CDR3 nucleotides: TGTGCCAGTAGTTTTGCGGACTACAATGAGCAGTTCTTC. This codes for CASSFADYNEQFF.

This clone has a single count. The rearrangement joins TRBV11-2 to TRBJ1-5, with a weak D call TRBD1 (5 bases). V dropped 3 bases and J dropped 3 bases, with 12 bases sitting between them. The germline CDR1 and CDR2 sequences are SGHAT and FQNNGV. The CDR3 contains 15 residues. The CDR3 here is CASSFGRAPNQPQHF. As DNA, the CDR3 is TGTGCCAGCAGCTTTGGCAGGGCCCCCAATCAGCCCCAGCATTTT.

V is TRBV29-1 and J is TRBJ2-2, with 9 positions matching TRBD2. The CDR3 sequence is 14 residues long. Germline trimming cut 7 bases from V and 0 bases from J; bases unmatched to any gene: 3. The V gene's germline CDR1 is SQVTM and CDR2 ANQGSEA. The DNA of the CDR3 is TGCAGCGCAGTAGCGGGGGCGAACACCGGGGAGCTGTTTTTT. This codes for CSAVAGANTGELFF.

The chain is built from TRBV7-9 and TRBJ2-2, with D possibly matching TRBD1 (6 bases). V was pared by 5 bases and J by 6 bases, with 13 bases between. The CDR3 is made up of 14 amino acids. Germline CDR1 is SEHNR and CDR2 is FQNEAQ (reference sequence). The CDR3 spells CASSEPGTPGELFF. DNA of the CDR3: TGTGCCAGCAGCGAGCCCGGGACACCCGGGGAGCTGTTTTTT. The entire variable domain, with the rest obtained from reference TRBV7-9 and TRBJ2-2, is as follows: DTGVSQNPRHKITKRGQNVTFRCDPISEHNRLYWYRQTLGQGPEFLTYFQNEAQLEKSRLLSDRFSAERPKGSFSTLEIQRTEQGDSAMYLCASSEPGTPGELFFGEGSRLTVL.

V is TRBV27 and J is TRBJ2-2; D is uncertain. V was shortened by 8 bases and J by 6 bases, with 4 bases between the two germline ends. The CDR3 covers 10 residues. CDR1 is MNHEY, CDR2 SMNVEV, per germline (reference sequence). The CDR3 region has the DNA TGTGCCAGCCCTCCCGGGGAGCTGTTTTTT. This gives the protein CASPPGELFF.

The V and J genes are TRBV7-9 and TRBJ2-3; D is uncertain. This CDR3 has 14 residues. V was clipped by 4 bases and J by 4 bases, with 12 bases between them. Germline values: CDR1 SEHNR, CDR2 FQNEAQ (reference sequence). The CDR3 protein is CASSSEEAPDTQYF. The CDR3 region has the DNA TGTGCCAGCAGCTCGGAAGAGGCTCCAGATACGCAGTATTTT. Drawing the rest from reference TRBV7-9 and TRBJ2-3, the complete variable domain is DTGVSQNPRHKITKRGQNVTFRCDPISEHNRLYWYRQTLGQGPEFLTYFQNEAQLEKSRLLSDRFSAERPKGSFSTLEIQRTEQGDSAMYLCASSSEEAPDTQYFGPGTRLTVL.

The chain combines TRBV5-6 with TRBJ2-5, with TRBD2 matching over 13 bases. Germline V gene lookup returns CDR1 SGHDT and CDR2 YYEEEE. The V segment lost 2 bases and the J segment 3 bases; nucleotides outside the gene matches: 4. This CDR3 contains 16 residues. The CDR3 is CASSFRGLAGEETQYF. In DNA form, the CDR3 reads TGTGCCAGCAGCTTCCGAGGACTAGCGGGAGAAGAGACCCAGTACTTC. The variable domain in full, completed from reference TRBV5-6 and TRBJ2-5, reads DAGVTQSPTHLIKTRGQQVTLRCSPKSGHDTVSWYQQALGQGPQFIFQYYEEEERQRGNFPDRFSGHQFPNYSSELNVNALLLGDSALYLCASSFRGLAGEETQYFGPGTRLLVL.

This clone was seen once. CDR3 sequence: CASSQETTSGAQLYEQYF. CDR3 coding DNA: TGCGCCAGCAGCCAAGAGACGACTAGCGGGGCACAGCTTTACGAGCAGTACTTC. This chain connects TRBV4-1 to TRBJ2-7, with 11 nucleotides matching TRBD2. J was trimmed by 4 bases and V by 0 bases; bases with no gene match: 11. This CDR3 has 18 amino acids. CDR1 is MGHRA, CDR2 YSYEKL, per germline.

The rearrangement joins TRBV4-3 to TRBJ2-7; D is tentatively TRBD1 or TRBD2 (5 bases each). The CDR3 runs 13 residues. Germline CDR1 and CDR2: LGHNA and YSLEER. The germline V and J ends were trimmed by 4 bases and 6 bases, with 13 bases remaining between them. The CDR3 loop reads CASSRDQTGEQYF. CDR3 DNA sequence: TGCGCCAGCAGCCGGGACCAGACTGGCGAGCAGTACTTC.

J is TRBJ2-7 and V is TRBV27; 9 bases match TRBD1. Germline trimming cut 6 bases from V and 2 bases from J; bases unmatched to any gene: 5. From germline, CDR1 is MNHEY and CDR2 SMNVEV (reference sequence). The CDR3 spans 14 residues. The CDR3 DNA reads as TGTGCCAGCAGATCCGGGACAGGGCCCTACGAGCAGTACTTC. Translating gives CASRSGTGPYEQYF.

This rearrangement joins TRBV29-1 to TRBJ2-2, with 7 bases lining up with TRBD2. The length of the CDR3 is 13 residues. In germline, CDR1 is SQVTM, CDR2 ANQGSEA. CDR3 protein: CGGAGVSTGELFF. CDR3 in DNA: TGCGGCGGGGCGGGAGTAAGCACCGGGGAGCTGTTTTTT.

J is TRBJ1-3 and V is TRBV18; 8 nucleotides match TRBD1. V lost 5 bases to trimming and J lost 5 bases; unmatched junction nucleotides: 17. Looked up from germline, CDR1 is KGHSH and CDR2 is LQKENI. CDR3 length: 18 amino acids. Here the CDR3 reads CASSSDRASLSLRNTIYF. The CDR3 DNA is TGTGCCAGCTCATCGGACAGGGCGTCCCTCTCTTTGAGAAACACCATATATTTT. Together with reference TRBV18 and TRBJ1-3, the CDR3 gives the full variable domain: NAGVMQNPRHLVRRRGQEARLRCSPMKGHSHVYWYRQLPEEGLKFMVYLQKENIIDESGMPKERFSAEFPKEGPSILRIQQVVRGDSAAYFCASSSDRASLSLRNTIYFGEGSWLTVV.

The chain has TRBV5-8 and TRBJ1-4, with TRBD1 as a possible D gene (5 bases). Trimming left V 4 bases short and J 0 bases short, with 16 bases between. Germline CDR1 SGHTS, CDR2 YDEGEE. The length of the CDR3 is 17 residues. The CDR3 nucleotides are TGTGCCAGCAGCCCCGGGACGGAAAAACCAACTAATGAAAAACTGTTTTTT. Protein: CASSPGTEKPTNEKLFF. Full variable domain (rest looked up from reference TRBV5-8 and TRBJ1-4): EAGVTQSPTHLIKTRGQQATLRCSPISGHTSVYWYQQALGLGLQFLLWYDEGEERNRGNFPPRFSGRQFPNYSSELNVNALELEDSALYLCASSPGTEKPTNEKLFFGSGTQLSVL.

The chain couples TRBV2 to TRBJ1-1; D may be TRBD1 (6 bases). CDR1 is SNHLY, CDR2 FYNNEI, per germline. V gave up 7 bases and J gave up 6 bases, with 12 bases separating them. There are 12 residues in the CDR3. The CDR3 nucleotides read TGTGCCAGCATTCAGGGGAGGGCTGAAGCTTTCTTT. It encodes CASIQGRAEAFF.

The chain links TRBV4-1 to TRBJ2-7, with D possibly matching TRBD1 (6 bases). Trimming cost V 1 base and J 4 bases, with 14 bases left between them. CDR1 MGHRA and CDR2 YSYEKL come from the germline V gene. CDR3 length: 15 amino acids. The CDR3 DNA sequence: TGCGCCAGCAGCCAAGTAACTACAGGGTGGTACGAGCAGTACTTC. Translation gives CASSQVTTGWYEQYF.

V is TRBV28 and J is TRBJ2-7; D gene ambiguous. CDR1 MDHEN and CDR2 SYDVKM come from the germline V gene. This CDR3 contains 12 residues. Trimming removed 6 bases from V and 11 bases from J, with 17 bases in between. The CDR3 DNA is TGTGCCAGCAGCCTGAAAACCGGGCTGAAGTACTTC. Its protein is CASSLKTGLKYF.

In this sample, this clone turned up once. In the same sample, other DNA sequences code for this CDR3. The rearrangement uses TRBV20-1 and TRBJ2-1, with D uncertain. The germline V gene has CDR1 DFQATT and CDR2 SNEGSKA (reference sequence). V was trimmed by 6 bases and J by 5 bases, leaving 5 bases between them. The length of the CDR3 is 10 residues. The CDR3 DNA sequence: TGCAGTGCCCTAGACAATGAGCAGTTCTTC. Translation: CSALDNEQFF.

The chain employs TRBV7-9 and TRBJ1-2; D ambiguous. CDR1 is SEHNR and CDR2 is FQNEAQ in the germline V gene (reference sequence). V gave up 8 bases and J gave up 4 bases, with 14 bases separating them. The CDR3 length is 13 residues. CDR3 in amino acids: CASVRVEVYGYTF. For the CDR3, the DNA is TGTGCCAGCGTTAGGGTCGAAGTCTATGGCTACACCTTC.